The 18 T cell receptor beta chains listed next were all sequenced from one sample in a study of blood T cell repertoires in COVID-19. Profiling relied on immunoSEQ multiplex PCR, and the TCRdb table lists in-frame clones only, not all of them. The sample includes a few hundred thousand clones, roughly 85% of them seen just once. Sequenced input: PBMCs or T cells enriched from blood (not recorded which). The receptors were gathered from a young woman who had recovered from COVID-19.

This CDR3 is CASSLRQGFWSPLHF. CDR3 DNA sequence: TGTGCCAGCTCACTACGACAGGGGTTTTGGTCACCCCTCCACTTT. The V gene is TRBV18, the J gene TRBJ1-6; TRBD1 agrees at 8 bases. Germline-derived CDR1 and CDR2 are KGHSH and LQKENI. The V and J ends lost 4 bases and 10 bases, in that order; junction bases with no gene match: 9. CDR3 length: 15 residues.

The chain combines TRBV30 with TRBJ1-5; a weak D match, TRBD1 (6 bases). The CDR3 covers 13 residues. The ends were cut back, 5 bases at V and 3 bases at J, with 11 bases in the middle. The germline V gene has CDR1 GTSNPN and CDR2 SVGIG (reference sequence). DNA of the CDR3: TGTGCCTGGTCACGACAGGACAATCAGCCCCAGCATTTT. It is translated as CAWSRQDNQPQHF.

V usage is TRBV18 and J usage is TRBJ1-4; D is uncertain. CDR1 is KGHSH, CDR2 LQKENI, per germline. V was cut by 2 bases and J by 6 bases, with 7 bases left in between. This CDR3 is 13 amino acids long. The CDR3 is CASSPGQDEKLFF. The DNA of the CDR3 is TGTGCCAGCTCACCAGGGCAGGATGAAAAACTGTTTTTT.

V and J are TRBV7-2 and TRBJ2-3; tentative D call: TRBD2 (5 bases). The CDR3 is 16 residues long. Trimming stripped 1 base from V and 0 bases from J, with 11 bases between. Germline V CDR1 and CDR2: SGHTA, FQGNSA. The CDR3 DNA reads TGTGCCAGCAGCTTAGTGGCTAGCAGGAGCACAGATACGCAGTATTTT. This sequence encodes CASSLVASRSTDTQYF. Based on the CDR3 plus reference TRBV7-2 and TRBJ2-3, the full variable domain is GAGVSQSPSNKVTEKGKDVELRCDPISGHTALYWYRQSLGQGLEFLIYFQGNSAPDKSGLPSDRFSAERTGGSVSTLTIQRTQQEDSAVYLCASSLVASRSTDTQYFGPGTRLTVL.

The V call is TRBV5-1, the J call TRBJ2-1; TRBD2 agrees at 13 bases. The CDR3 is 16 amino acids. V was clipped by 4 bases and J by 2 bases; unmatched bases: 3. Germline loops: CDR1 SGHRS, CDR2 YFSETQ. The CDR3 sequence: CASSIGTSGAYNEQFF. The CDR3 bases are TGCGCCAGCAGCATAGGGACTAGCGGGGCCTACAATGAGCAGTTCTTC.

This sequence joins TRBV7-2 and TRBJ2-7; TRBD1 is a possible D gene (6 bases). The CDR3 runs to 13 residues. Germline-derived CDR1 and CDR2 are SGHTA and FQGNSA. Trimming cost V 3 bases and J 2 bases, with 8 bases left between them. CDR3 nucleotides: TGTGCCAGCAGCTTTCAGGGGCCCTACGAGCAGTACTTC. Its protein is CASSFQGPYEQYF.

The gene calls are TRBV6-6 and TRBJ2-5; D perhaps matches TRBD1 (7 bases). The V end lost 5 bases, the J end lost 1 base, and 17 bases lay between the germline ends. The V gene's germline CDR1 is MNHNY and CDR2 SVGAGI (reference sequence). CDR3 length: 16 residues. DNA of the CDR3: TGTGCCAGCAGTACTGGGAGGACAGGACTCCAAGAGACCCAGTACTTC. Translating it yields CASSTGRTGLQETQYF.

CDR3 amino acids: CASSPRLTGGSYNEQFF. As DNA, the CDR3 is TGTGCCAGCAGCCCCAGATTGACAGGAGGCTCCTACAATGAGCAGTTCTTC. The chain employs TRBV7-9 and TRBJ2-1; D perhaps matches TRBD1 (6 bases). The germline gives CDR1 SEHNR, CDR2 FQNEAQ (reference sequence). The V end lost 5 bases, the J end lost 0 bases, and 17 bases lay between the germline ends. The length of the CDR3 is 17 residues.

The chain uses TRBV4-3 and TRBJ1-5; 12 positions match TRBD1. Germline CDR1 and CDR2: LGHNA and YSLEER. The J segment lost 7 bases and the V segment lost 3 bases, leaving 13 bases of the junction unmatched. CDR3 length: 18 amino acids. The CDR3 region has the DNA TGCGCCAGCAGCCAGTACGCAACCGGGACAGGGGGCGGACAGCCCCAGCATTTT. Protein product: CASSQYATGTGGGQPQHF.

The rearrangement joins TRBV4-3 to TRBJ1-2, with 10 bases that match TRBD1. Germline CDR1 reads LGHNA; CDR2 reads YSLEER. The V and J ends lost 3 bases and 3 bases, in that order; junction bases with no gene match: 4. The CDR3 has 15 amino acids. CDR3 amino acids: CASSQRDRGHYGYTF. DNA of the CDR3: TGCGCCAGCAGCCAGCGGGACAGGGGACACTATGGCTACACCTTC.

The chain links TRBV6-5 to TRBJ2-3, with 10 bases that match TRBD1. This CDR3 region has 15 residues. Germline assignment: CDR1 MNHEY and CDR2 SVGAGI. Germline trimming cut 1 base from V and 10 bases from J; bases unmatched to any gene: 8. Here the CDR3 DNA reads TGTGCCAGCAGTTACTTGGGACAGGGGTCCAGGGCGCAGTATTTT. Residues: CASSYLGQGSRAQYF.

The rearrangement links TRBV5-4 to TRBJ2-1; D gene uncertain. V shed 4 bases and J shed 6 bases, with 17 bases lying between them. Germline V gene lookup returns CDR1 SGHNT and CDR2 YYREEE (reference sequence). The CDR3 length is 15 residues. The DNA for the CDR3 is TGTGCCAGCAGCGCAGACTCCCACCCCTTCAATGAGCAGTTCTTC. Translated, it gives CASSADSHPFNEQFF.

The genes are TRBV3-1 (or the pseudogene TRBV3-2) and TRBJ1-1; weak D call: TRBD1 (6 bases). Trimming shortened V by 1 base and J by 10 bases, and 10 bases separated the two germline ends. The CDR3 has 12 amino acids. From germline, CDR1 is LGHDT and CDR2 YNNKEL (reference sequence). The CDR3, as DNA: TGTGCCAGCAGCCAAGTGGGAGGGGGAGCTTTCTTT. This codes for CASSQVGGGAFF.

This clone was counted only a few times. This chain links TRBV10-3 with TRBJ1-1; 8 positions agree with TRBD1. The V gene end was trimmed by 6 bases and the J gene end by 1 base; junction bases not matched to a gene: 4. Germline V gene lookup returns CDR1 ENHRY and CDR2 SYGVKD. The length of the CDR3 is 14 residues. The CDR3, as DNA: TGTGCCATCAGCACTGGGACAGGGAACACTGAAGCTTTCTTT. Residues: CAISTGTGNTEAFF.

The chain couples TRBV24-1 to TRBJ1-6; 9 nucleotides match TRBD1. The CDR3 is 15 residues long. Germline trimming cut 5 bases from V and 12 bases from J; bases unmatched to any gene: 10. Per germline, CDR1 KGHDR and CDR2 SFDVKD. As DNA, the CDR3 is TGTGCCACCAGTGCTAACAGGGGGCCCTTGGGACCCCTCCACTTT. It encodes CATSANRGPLGPLHF.

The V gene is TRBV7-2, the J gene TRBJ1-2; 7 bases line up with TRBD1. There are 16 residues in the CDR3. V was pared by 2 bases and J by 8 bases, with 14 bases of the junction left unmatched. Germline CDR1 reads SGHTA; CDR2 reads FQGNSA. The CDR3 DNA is TGTGCCAGCAGCTTATGGTTAGGGGGCTCATCGGGCGGCTACACCTTC. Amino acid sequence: CASSLWLGGSSGGYTF.

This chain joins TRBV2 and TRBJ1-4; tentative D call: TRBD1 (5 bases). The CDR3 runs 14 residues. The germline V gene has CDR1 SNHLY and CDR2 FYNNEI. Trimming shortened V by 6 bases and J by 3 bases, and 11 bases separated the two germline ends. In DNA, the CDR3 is TGTGCCAGCAGGGAGGGGACCGCTAATGAAAAACTGTTTTTT. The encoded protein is CASREGTANEKLFF.

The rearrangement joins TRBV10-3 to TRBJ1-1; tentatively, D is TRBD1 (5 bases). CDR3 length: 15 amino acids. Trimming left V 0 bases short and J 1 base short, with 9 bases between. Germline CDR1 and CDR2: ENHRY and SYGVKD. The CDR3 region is CAISESPGPNTEAFF. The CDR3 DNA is TGTGCCATCAGTGAGTCCCCAGGGCCGAACACTGAAGCTTTCTTT.